Below, one T cell receptor beta chain is given with its context. No antigen is known for it. No per-base quality is available; no much larger clone lies one base away. This sample is drawn from a study of blood T cell repertoires in COVID-19 (dated by TCRdb to about 2020). In terms of the full investigation: Samples from collaborators originated in the United States, Italy and Spain and spanned both the acute and convalescent phases of COVID-19. The samples were drawn from two sources: the first 160 participants of the ongoing ImmuneRACE study, and fewer than 1,500 subjects contributed by 6 global collaborators. Sample metadata almost always included a de-identified subject ID, COVID-19 status, age in years and sex. The material from the prospective study consisted of cDNA or gDNA derived from T cells, B-cell-depleted T cells, or PBMCs. HLA class I and class II types, where available, came from metadata supplied by the sample provider rather than from assay-based typing. Subjects who had been exposed to COVID-19, were actively infected with it, or had recovered from it provided the deeply sampled blood TCRbeta repertoires that made up the dataset. A freely available public database, intended as a resource for researchers studying the immune response to SARS-CoV-2, is where the repertoires were released. What the authors observed across the whole study: The amount of clinical and demographic metadata varied by source and participant and was provided uncurated.

The collaborating institutions used their own protocols to collect whole blood in K2EDTA tubes. For TCRbeta analysis, collaborators shipped samples as frozen whole blood, isolated PBMCs, or DNA extracted from either of those sample types. The immunoSEQ Assay, a bias-controlled multiplex PCR, was used to amplify TCRbeta CDR3 regions from genomic DNA. As for the authors' bioinformatics: The number of nucleated cells in each sample was estimated by amplification of reference gene primers within the assay. To quantify the absolute abundance of each unique TCRbeta CDR3 rearrangement, sequence reads were collapsed and filtered. For each sample, productive Simpson clonality was calculated by taking the square root of Simpson's diversity index across productive rearrangements. TCRdb retrieved this table from immuneACCESS and kept in-frame rearrangements only. Not all clones are present; in checked studies, unresolved V genes account for under half, and no reason is known for the remainder. V and J calls and clone size are those listed in that table; D and trimming were worked out from the DNA. The sample table holds approximately 75,000 clones, of which around 84% were seen once. 20% to 25% of the sample goes to the ten largest clones.

The sequence was collected from a woman aged 45-59 years with acute or convalescent COVID-19. The source material was peripheral blood.

This receptor carries the CDR3 CASSVDRSYEQYF. In nucleotide form, the sequence is TGTGCCAGCAGTGTTGACAGGTCCTACGAGCAGTACTTC. Recombination connected TRBV2 to TRBJ2-7; perhaps TRBD1 is the D gene, with 6 bases matching. The CDR3 measures 13 amino acids from cysteine to phenylalanine. Solely the CDR3 DNA is kept, with 39 bases framed from the first base. Trimming takes 4 bases from V and 1 base from J, and the germline ends sit 8 bases apart. Via the germline V gene, CDR1 is SNHLY and CDR2 FYNNEI.